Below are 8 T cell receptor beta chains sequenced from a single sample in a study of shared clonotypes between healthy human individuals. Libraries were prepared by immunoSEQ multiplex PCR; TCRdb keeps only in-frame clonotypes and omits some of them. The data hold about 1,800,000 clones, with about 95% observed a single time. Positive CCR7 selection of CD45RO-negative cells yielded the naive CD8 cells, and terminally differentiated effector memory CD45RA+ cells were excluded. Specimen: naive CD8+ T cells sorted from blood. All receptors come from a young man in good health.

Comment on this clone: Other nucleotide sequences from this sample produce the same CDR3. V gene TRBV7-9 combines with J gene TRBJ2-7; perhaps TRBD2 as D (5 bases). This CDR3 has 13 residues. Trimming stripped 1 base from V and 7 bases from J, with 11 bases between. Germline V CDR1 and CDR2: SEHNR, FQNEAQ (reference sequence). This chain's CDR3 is CASSLGPGDEQYF. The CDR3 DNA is TGTGCCAGCAGCTTAGGTCCCGGGGATGAGCAGTACTTC.

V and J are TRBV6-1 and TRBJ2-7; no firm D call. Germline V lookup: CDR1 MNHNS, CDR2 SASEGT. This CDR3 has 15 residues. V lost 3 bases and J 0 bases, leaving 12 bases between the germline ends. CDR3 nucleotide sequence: TGTGCCAGCAGTGAGGTTCTCTTGGGCTCCTACGAGCAGTACTTC. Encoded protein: CASSEVLLGSYEQYF.

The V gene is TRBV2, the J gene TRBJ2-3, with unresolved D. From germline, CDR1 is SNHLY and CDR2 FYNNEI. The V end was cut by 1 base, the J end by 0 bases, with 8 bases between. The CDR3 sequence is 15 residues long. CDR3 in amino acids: CASSEGFTSTDTQYF. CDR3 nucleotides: TGTGCCAGCAGTGAAGGGTTTACTAGCACAGATACGCAGTATTTT. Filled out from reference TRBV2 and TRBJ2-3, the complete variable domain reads EPEVTQTPSHQVTQMGQEVILRCVPISNHLYFYWYRQILGQKVEFLVSFYNNEISEKSEIFDDQFSVERPDGSNFTLKIRSTKLEDSAMYFCASSEGFTSTDTQYFGPGTRLTVL.

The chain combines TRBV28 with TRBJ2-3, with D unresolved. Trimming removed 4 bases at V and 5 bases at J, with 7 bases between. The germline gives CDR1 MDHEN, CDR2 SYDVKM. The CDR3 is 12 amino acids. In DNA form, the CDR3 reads TGTGCCAGCAGTTGGACCCTAGATACGCAGTATTTT. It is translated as CASSWTLDTQYF.

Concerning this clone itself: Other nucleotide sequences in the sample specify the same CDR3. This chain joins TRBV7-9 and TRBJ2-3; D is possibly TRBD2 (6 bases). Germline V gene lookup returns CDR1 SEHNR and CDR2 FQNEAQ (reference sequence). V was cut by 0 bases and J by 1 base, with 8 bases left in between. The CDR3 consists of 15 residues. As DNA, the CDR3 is TGTGCCAGCAGCTTAGCGGGGGGTCGCACAGATACGCAGTATTTT. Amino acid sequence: CASSLAGGRTDTQYF.

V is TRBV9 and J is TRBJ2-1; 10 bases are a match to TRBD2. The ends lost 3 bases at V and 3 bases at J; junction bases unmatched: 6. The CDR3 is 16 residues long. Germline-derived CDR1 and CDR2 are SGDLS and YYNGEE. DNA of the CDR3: TGTGCCAGCAGCGCAGCGGGAGGGGGGGTCTACAATGAGCAGTTCTTC. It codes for CASSAAGGGVYNEQFF.

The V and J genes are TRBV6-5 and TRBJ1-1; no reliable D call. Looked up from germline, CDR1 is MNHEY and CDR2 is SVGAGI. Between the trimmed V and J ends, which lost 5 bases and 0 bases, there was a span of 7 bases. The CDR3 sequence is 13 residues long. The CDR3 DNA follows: TGTGCCAGCAGTAACAGCATGAACACTGAAGCTTTCTTT. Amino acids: CASSNSMNTEAFF.

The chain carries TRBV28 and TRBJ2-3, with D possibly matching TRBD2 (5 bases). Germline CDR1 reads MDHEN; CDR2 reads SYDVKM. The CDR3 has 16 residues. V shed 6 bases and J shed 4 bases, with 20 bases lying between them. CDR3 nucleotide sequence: TGTGCCAGCAGCTCACACCGGGAACTCGTCCCAGATACGCAGTATTTT. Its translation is CASSSHRELVPDTQYF. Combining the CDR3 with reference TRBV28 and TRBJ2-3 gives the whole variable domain DVKVTQSSRYLVKRTGEKVFLECVQDMDHENMFWYRQDPGLGLRLIYFSYDVKMKEKGDIPEGYSVSREKKERFSLILESASTNQTSMYLCASSSHRELVPDTQYFGPGTRLTVL.